This T cell receptor (beta chain) was sequenced for a study of cytomegalovirus exposure and HLA in healthy donors. General study points: Because they were indistinguishable, some V segments, including TRBV6-2 and TRBV6-3, were excluded. From TCR beta sequences, most subjects' HLA-A and HLA-B alleles were reportedly predicted accurately.

Researchers ran the PCR with 60 Vbeta and 13 Jbeta primers. Assay used: immunoSEQ multiplex PCR; TCRdb lists only in-frame clones, some missing. The data contain more than 140,000 clones, 82% of them singletons. On this clone: Its antigen is not known.

The CDR3 has 14 residues. Germline loops: CDR1 SGHRS, CDR2 YFSETQ. Trimming at V came to 1 base and at J to 5 bases, leaving 5 bases not matched to a gene. Sequenced: PBMCs. The chain links TRBV5-1 to TRBJ1-1; 7 nucleotides align to TRBD1. This sequence was found in a woman in her forties in good health and CMV-seronegative. CDR3 DNA sequence: TGCGCCAGCAGCTTGTTAAACAGGGGAACTGAAGCTTTCTTT. The encoded protein is CASSLLNRGTEAFF.